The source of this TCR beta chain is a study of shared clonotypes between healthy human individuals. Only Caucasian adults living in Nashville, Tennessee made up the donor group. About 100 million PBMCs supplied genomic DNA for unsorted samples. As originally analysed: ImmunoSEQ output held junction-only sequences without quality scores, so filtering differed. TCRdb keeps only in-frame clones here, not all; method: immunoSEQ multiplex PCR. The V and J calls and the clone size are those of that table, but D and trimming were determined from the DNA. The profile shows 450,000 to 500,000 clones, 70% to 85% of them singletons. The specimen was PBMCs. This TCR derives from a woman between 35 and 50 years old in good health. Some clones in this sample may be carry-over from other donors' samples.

The CDR3 here is CASSVIGGQDSPLHF. The CDR3 coding sequence is TGTGCCAGCAGTGTGATTGGGGGCCAGGATTCACCCCTCCACTTT. J is TRBJ1-6 and V is TRBV2, with D perhaps TRBD1 (6 bases). Germline lookup yields CDR1 SNHLY and CDR2 FYNNEI. Trimming pared 4 bases from V and 8 bases from J, leaving 15 bases between. The CDR3 sequence is 15 residues long.